These 25 T cell receptor beta chains were sequenced from one sample in a study of T cell changes during pregnancy in multiple sclerosis. Clones were read by immunoSEQ multiplex PCR, and TCRdb kept only the in-frame ones, dropping some. The repertoire has 65,000 to 85,000 clones, 85% to 95% of them found once; the top ten carry about 0.94%. Sequences were derived from peripheral blood, sampled in the second trimester of pregnancy. All receptors derive from a female donor in good health, enrolled as a control in a pregnancy study.

CDR3 protein: CASTFGGGRTEAFF. In DNA, the CDR3 is TGTGCCAGCACCTTCGGGGGAGGACGGACTGAAGCTTTCTTT. The genes are TRBV28 and TRBJ1-1, with D perhaps TRBD1 (5 bases). Germline V lookup: CDR1 MDHEN, CDR2 SYDVKM. V was pared by 7 bases and J by 5 bases, with 17 bases between. This CDR3 is 14 amino acids long.

The chain combines TRBV29-1 with TRBJ2-3; 7 positions agree with TRBD2. CDR3 length: 14 residues. Germline assignment: CDR1 SQVTM and CDR2 ANQGSEA. J lost 3 bases, V lost 4 bases, and 7 bases had no gene match. CDR3 DNA sequence: TGCAGCGTTGCGACTAGCTGGGGGACAGATACGCAGTATTTT. It translates to CSVATSWGTDTQYF.

V is TRBV6-5 and J is TRBJ2-2; TRBD1 matches 9 bases. V gave up 10 bases and J gave up 4 bases; unmatched junction bases: 7. The CDR3 consists of 14 residues. Germline-derived CDR1 and CDR2 are MNHEY and SVGAGI. This CDR3 is CATLQGASTGELFF. The DNA for the CDR3 is TGTGCCACCCTACAGGGGGCGAGCACCGGGGAGCTGTTTTTT.

The V and J genes are TRBV11-3 and TRBJ2-5; a possible D gene is TRBD2 (6 bases). Germline V gene data show CDR1 as SGHNT and CDR2 as YENEEA. V lost 0 bases and J lost 5, with 13 bases in between. CDR3 length: 15 residues. The CDR3 is CASSLDGSRAETQYF. The CDR3 DNA follows: TGTGCCAGCAGCTTAGACGGGAGCAGGGCGGAGACCCAGTACTTC.

The J gene is TRBJ1-1, the V gene TRBV5-1; perhaps TRBD1 as D (5 bases). Germline V gene lookup returns CDR1 SGHRS and CDR2 YFSETQ. Trimming took 3 bases from V and 6 from J, leaving 21 bases between them. The CDR3 has 16 residues. The CDR3, as DNA: TGCGCCAGCAGCTCGGGGGGTCGGGGGGGACTGGCTGAAGCTTTCTTT. It yields the protein CASSSGGRGGLAEAFF.

The chain is built from TRBV14 and TRBJ2-1; D call uncertain. Deletions cut 4 bases from V and 4 bases from J, with 14 bases between. Per the germline V gene, CDR1 is SGHDN and CDR2 is FVKESK. This CDR3 contains 15 residues. The CDR3 DNA follows: TGTGCCAGCAGCCTTGCTAGTGGAGCGTACAATGAGCAGTTCTTC. Translated: CASSLASGAYNEQFF.

The J gene is TRBJ2-1, the V gene TRBV5-5; no clear D. The CDR3 loop spans 11 amino acids. V was shortened by 4 bases and J by 5 bases, with 4 bases between the two germline ends. The germline V gene encodes CDR1 SGHKS and CDR2 YYEKEE (reference sequence). For the CDR3, the DNA is TGTGCCAGCAGCCGTAACAATGAGCAGTTCTTC. Its protein product is CASSRNNEQFF.

Written as DNA, the CDR3 is TGTGCCAGCAGATCATATCGACAGGGGGCCGTCTACGAGCAGTACTTC. Translated, it gives CASRSYRQGAVYEQYF. The chain combines TRBV27 with TRBJ2-7; 10 bases are shared with TRBD1. Germline CDR1 MNHEY, CDR2 SMNVEV (reference sequence). V lost 6 bases to trimming and J lost 3 bases; unmatched junction nucleotides: 11. The CDR3 is 16 residues long.

The genes are TRBV4-1 and TRBJ2-5, with 7 positions matching TRBD1. In germline, CDR1 is MGHRA, CDR2 YSYEKL. This CDR3 has 14 amino acids. V lost 4 bases to trimming and J lost 3 bases; unmatched junction nucleotides: 5. The CDR3 DNA follows: TGCGCCAGCAGCCTTGCCGGGACAGAAGAGACCCAGTACTTC. It specifies CASSLAGTEETQYF.

The V call is TRBV29-1, the J call TRBJ2-1, with 8 bases aligning to TRBD2. Germline trimming cut 1 base from V and 6 bases from J; bases unmatched to any gene: 8. This CDR3 region has 15 residues. Germline lookup yields CDR1 SQVTM and CDR2 ANQGSEA. The CDR3: CSVEGTSWGFNEQFF. CDR3 in DNA: TGCAGCGTTGAAGGGACTAGCTGGGGTTTCAATGAGCAGTTCTTC.

This chain joins TRBV30 and TRBJ1-1, with D possibly matching TRBD1 (6 bases). The V and J ends lost 0 bases and 8 bases respectively, with 16 bases between them. The CDR3 loop spans 14 amino acids. CDR1 and CDR2 from the germline V gene are GTSNPN and SVGIG (reference sequence). CDR3 region: CAWSVQGRYLEAFF. As DNA, the CDR3 is TGTGCCTGGAGTGTACAGGGCCGATACTTAGAAGCTTTCTTT.

This chain joins TRBV6-6 and TRBJ2-2; D is undetermined. The V and J ends lost 0 bases and 8 bases respectively, with 4 bases between them. The CDR3 length is 12 residues. Germline CDR1 reads MNHNY; CDR2 reads SVGAGI (reference sequence). The CDR3 bases are TGTGCCAGCAGTTACTCGACAGGGGAGCTGTTTTTT. Its translation is CASSYSTGELFF.

The chain employs TRBV30 and TRBJ2-7; D might be TRBD1 (5 bases). There are 11 residues in the CDR3. Germline CDR1 reads GTSNPN; CDR2 reads SVGIG (reference sequence). V gave up 2 bases and J gave up 6 bases, with 8 bases separating them. The CDR3 is CAWSKGVEQYF. The CDR3 DNA sequence: TGTGCCTGGAGTAAAGGGGTCGAGCAGTACTTC.

The CDR3: CASSLRASGINEQFF. The CDR3 DNA reads as TGTGCCAGCAGTTTAAGGGCTAGCGGGATCAATGAGCAGTTCTTC. This rearrangement joins TRBV28 to TRBJ2-1; 9 bases align to TRBD2. The germline CDR1 and CDR2 sequences are MDHEN and SYDVKM. There are 15 residues in the CDR3. The V gene end was trimmed by 2 bases and the J gene end by 6 bases; junction bases not matched to a gene: 5.

V is TRBV27 and J is TRBJ1-4; 9 bases fit TRBD1. CDR1 MNHEY and CDR2 SMNVEV come from the germline V gene (reference sequence). CDR3 length: 18 amino acids. V was clipped by 0 bases and J by 8 bases; unmatched bases: 13. The CDR3 reads CASSLSRHWGTGREKLFF. For the CDR3, the DNA is TGTGCCAGCAGTTTATCGCGGCACTGGGGGACAGGGAGGGAAAAACTGTTTTTT.

In regard to this clone: One end of the junction is discordant with germline, which a read error may explain. V is TRBV10-1 and J is TRBJ1-1; D unresolved. Germline assignment: CDR1 WNHNN and CDR2 SYGVQD (reference sequence). This CDR3 spans 12 amino acids. The CDR3 loop reads CAGSRRNTEAFF. In DNA, the CDR3 is TGCGCCGGCAGTCGCAGGAACACTGAAGCTTTCTTT.

V gene TRBV7-9 combines with J gene TRBJ2-1; 12 positions match TRBD2. Trimming removed 6 bases from V and 7 bases from J; junction bases left unmatched: 7. The CDR3 is 15 amino acids. Germline lookup yields CDR1 SEHNR and CDR2 FQNEAQ (reference sequence). The CDR3 reads CASSQGLAGGNEQFF. The CDR3, as DNA: TGTGCCAGCAGTCAAGGCCTAGCGGGAGGGAATGAGCAGTTCTTC.

The chain combines TRBV27 with TRBJ2-3, with D tentatively TRBD2 (6 bases). V was trimmed by 4 bases and J by 0 bases, leaving 11 bases between them. Germline V gives CDR1 MNHEY, CDR2 SMNVEV (reference sequence). The CDR3 totals 15 residues. CDR3 in amino acids: CASSYRGISTDTQYF. The CDR3 region has the DNA TGTGCCAGCAGTTATCGGGGGATTAGCACAGATACGCAGTATTTT.

The chain has TRBV27 and TRBJ1-5; weak D call: TRBD1 (6 bases). V lost 5 bases, J lost 2 bases, and 10 bases lay in between. The CDR3 runs 14 residues. Germline values: CDR1 MNHEY, CDR2 SMNVEV (reference sequence). CDR3 loop: CASSVGGRNQPQHF. The CDR3 DNA reads as TGTGCCAGCAGTGTCGGGGGGCGCAATCAGCCCCAGCATTTT.

There are a few counts of this clone. CDR3 region: CASSSRTSGSYNEQFF. The CDR3 DNA follows: TGTGCCAGCAGCTCCCGGACTAGCGGGTCATACAATGAGCAGTTCTTC. The chain couples TRBV7-2 to TRBJ2-1; 11 bases map to TRBD2. Germline assignment: CDR1 SGHTA and CDR2 FQGNSA. The CDR3 is 16 residues long. V trimming: 4 bases; J trimming: 4 bases; junction bases outside the gene matches: 6.

The J gene is TRBJ2-3, the V gene TRBV9, with D maybe TRBD1 (5 bases). The V gene's germline CDR1 is SGDLS and CDR2 YYNGEE. Trimming took 0 bases from V and 2 from J, leaving 10 bases between them. This CDR3 comprises 15 residues. CDR3 residues: CASSVGVRVTDTQYF. CDR3 sequence (DNA): TGTGCCAGCAGCGTAGGGGTCAGGGTCACAGATACGCAGTATTTT. Filled out from reference TRBV9 and TRBJ2-3, the complete variable domain reads DSGVTQTPKHLITATGQRVTLRCSPRSGDLSVYWYQQSLDQGLQFLIQYYNGEERAKGNILERFSAQQFPDLHSELNLSSLELGDSALYFCASSVGVRVTDTQYFGPGTRLTVL.

The V gene is TRBV6-5, the J gene TRBJ1-2, with 7 bases identical to TRBD1. The ends lost 2 bases at V and 5 bases at J; junction bases unmatched: 5. Looked up from germline, CDR1 is MNHEY and CDR2 is SVGAGI. There are 14 residues in the CDR3. CDR3 region: CASSYVGGGYGYTF. Written as DNA, the CDR3 is TGTGCCAGCAGTTACGTAGGGGGCGGGTATGGCTACACCTTC.

The CDR3 region is CASIWTGSLYEQYF. CDR3 nucleotides: TGTGCCAGCATATGGACAGGGAGTTTGTACGAGCAGTACTTC. The chain is built from TRBV27 and TRBJ2-7; 8 bases match TRBD1. This CDR3 is built from 14 residues. Per germline, CDR1 MNHEY and CDR2 SMNVEV (reference sequence). V was pared by 7 bases and J by 4 bases, with 9 bases of the junction left unmatched.

The chain recombines TRBV5-4 with TRBJ2-4; TRBD1 is a possible D gene (5 bases). The CDR3 spans 15 residues. Per germline, CDR1 SGHNT and CDR2 YYREEE (reference sequence). The V end lost 0 bases, the J end lost 6 bases, and 13 bases lay between the germline ends. The CDR3 nucleotides are TGTGCCAGCAGCTTGGACGTAACAGGTGGAAACATTCAGTACTTC. It encodes CASSLDVTGGNIQYF.

V and J are TRBV28 and TRBJ1-2; 8 positions match TRBD1. V lost 2 bases to trimming and J lost 8 bases; unmatched junction nucleotides: 7. The CDR3 covers 14 residues. The germline gives CDR1 MDHEN, CDR2 SYDVKM. The CDR3 sequence: CASSLRDRSSGYTF. CDR3 sequence (DNA): TGTGCCAGCAGTTTACGGGACAGGTCTTCAGGCTACACCTTC.